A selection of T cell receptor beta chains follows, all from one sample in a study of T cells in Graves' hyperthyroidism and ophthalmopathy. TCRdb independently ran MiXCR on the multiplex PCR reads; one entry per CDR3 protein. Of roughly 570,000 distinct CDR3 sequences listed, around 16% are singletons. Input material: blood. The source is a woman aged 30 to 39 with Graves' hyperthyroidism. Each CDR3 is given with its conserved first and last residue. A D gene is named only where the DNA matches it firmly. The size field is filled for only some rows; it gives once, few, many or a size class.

TGTGCCAGCAGCCCCACAGGGAGAACTGAAGCTTTCTTT | CASSPTGRTEAFF | TRBV27 | - | TRBJ1-1 | many
TGTGCCAGCAGTCCCCAATGGGGGGGCTACACTGAAGCTTTCTTT | CASSPQWGGYTEAFF | TRBV27 | - | TRBJ1-1 | few
TGTGCCAGCACCGCTCGGGGACAGGAACCTAACTATGGCTACACCTTC | CASTARGQEPNYGYTF | TRBV28 | TRBD1 | TRBJ1-2 | -
TGTGCCAGTAGTATAATGGGACAGTATAATCAGCCCCAGCATTTT | CASSIMGQYNQPQHF | TRBV19 | TRBD1 | TRBJ1-5 | -
TGTGCCAGCAGTCGGGGACTATCGGATGAGCAGTTCTTC | CASSRGLSDEQFF | TRBV9 | TRBD2 | TRBJ2-1 | -
TGTGCCAGCAGTTCGGGCGGAGACAATCAGCCCCAGCATTTT | CASSSGGDNQPQHF | TRBV27 | - | TRBJ1-5 | many
TGTGCCAGCAGCCCTACATTCTGGACTAGCGCGAACGATGAGCAGTTCTTC | CASSPTFWTSANDEQFF | TRBV7-9 | TRBD2 | TRBJ2-1 | many
TGTGCCAGCAGCCATGGTTTGGAGACCCAGTACTTC | CASSHGLETQYF | TRBV5-6 | - | TRBJ2-5 | -
TGTGCCAGCAGTAGGGACAGGCCAGCCTCCTATGGCTACACCTTC | CASSRDRPASYGYTF | TRBV2 | TRBD1 | TRBJ1-2 | many
TGTGCCAGCAGCTCCACCCGATCGGGCCGCAGCGGGAGAGATGGGGAGCAGTACTTC | CASSSTRSGRSGRDGEQYF | TRBV11-2 | TRBD2 | TRBJ2-7 | few
TGTGCCAGCAGCCCCGGGACCGGTTTCGACGAGCAGTACTTC | CASSPGTGFDEQYF | TRBV12-3/TRBV12-4 | - | TRBJ2-7 | few
TGTGCCAGCAGCCAACAGGGAAGAGAAAAACTGTTTTTT | CASSQQGREKLFF | TRBV7-2 | - | TRBJ1-4 | -
TGTGCCAGTAGCGACGCCCCCGGGAAAGGGGGTTGGAATGAGCAGTTCTTC | CASSDAPGKGGWNEQFF | TRBV19 | - | TRBJ2-1 | -
TGTGCCAGCAGTGGAACAGGAGGGAGTGAAAAACTGTTTTTT | CASSGTGGSEKLFF | TRBV2 | - | TRBJ1-4 | many
TGTGCTAGTGGTTTGAGGGACACCACGTACGAGCAGTACTTC | CASGLRDTTYEQYF | TRBV12-5 | - | TRBJ2-7 | many
TGTGCCAGTACCCTAGGGAGTGGGGTACCAGATACGCAGTATTTT | CASTLGSGVPDTQYF | TRBV19 | - | TRBJ2-3 | -
TGTGCCAGCAGTTTTGAGGTTGGGAGGAACACTGAAGCTTTCTTT | CASSFEVGRNTEAFF | TRBV6-2/TRBV6-3 | - | TRBJ1-1 | many
TGTGCCAGTAACTGGGCCAAGGGGTACAATGAGCAGTTCTTC | CASNWAKGYNEQFF | TRBV19 | - | TRBJ2-1 | -
TGTGCCAGTAGTATAGATCGGGGAGGGACTAGCGGGAGTGGAGAGCAGTTCTTC | CASSIDRGGTSGSGEQFF | TRBV19 | TRBD2 | TRBJ2-1 | few
TGTGCCAGCAGCCCCACAGGAGAACATGAGCAGTTCTTC | CASSPTGEHEQFF | TRBV7-6 | - | TRBJ2-1 | few
TGTGCCAGCAGCAAAAACCGGGACGTCAGCTCTGGGGCCAACGTCCTGACTTTC | CASSKNRDVSSGANVLTF | TRBV5-5 | - | TRBJ2-6 | -
TGTGCCAGCAGGCGGACTAGCGGGAGATTAAATGAGCAGTTCTTC | CASRRTSGRLNEQFF | TRBV12-3/TRBV12-4 | TRBD2 | TRBJ2-1 | many
TGTGCCACCAGTGATTTATTATCTGGTGAGCAGTTCTTC | CATSDLLSGEQFF | TRBV24-1 | - | TRBJ2-1 | few
TGTGCCAGCACTCTAACCCCGAGCGGGAGGAACAATGAGCAGTTCTTC | CASTLTPSGRNNEQFF | TRBV6-2/TRBV6-3 | TRBD2 | TRBJ2-1 | once
TGTGCCTGGAGTGTACTGATGAGCACCGGGGAGCTGTTTTTT | CAWSVLMSTGELFF | TRBV30 | - | TRBJ2-2 | few
TGTGCCAGCAGTTTATACCCTAGCGGGAGGGCCAACGAGCAGTACTTC | CASSLYPSGRANEQYF | TRBV27 | TRBD2 | TRBJ2-7 | -
TGTGCCAGCAGCGACCGACTAGCGGGAGGGTCCGAGCAGTACTTC | CASSDRLAGGSEQYF | TRBV7-6 | TRBD2 | TRBJ2-7 | few
TGCGCCAGCAGCCAAGACGGAGGCAACACAGATACGCAGTATTTT | CASSQDGGNTDTQYF | TRBV4-3 | - | TRBJ2-3 | -
TGCGCCAGCAGCTTCCGGACTGACCCTGATTCACCCCTCCACTTT | CASSFRTDPDSPLHF | TRBV4-1 | - | TRBJ1-6 | few
TGTGCTAGTGTTCGAGACATTTACAATGAGCAGTTCTTC | CASVRDIYNEQFF | TRBV12-5 | - | TRBJ2-1 | many
TGCAGTGCCCGGGGACAGGGGCATGGCTACACCTTC | CSARGQGHGYTF | TRBV20-1 | TRBD1 | TRBJ1-2 | many
TGTGCCAGCAGTGAAGGAGGCCAAGAAAAACTGTTTTTT | CASSEGGQEKLFF | TRBV6-1 | - | TRBJ1-4 | -
TGTGCCCTACGAAGCGAGACTAGCGGGAGGGCCCCGTTCTTC | CALRSETSGRAPFF | TRBV30 | TRBD2 | TRBJ2-1 | many
TGTGCCATCAGCCCCGGGCCAACTAATGAAAAACTGTTTTTT | CAISPGPTNEKLFF | TRBV10-3 | - | TRBJ1-4 | -
TGTGCCAGCAGCTTCGGATACGGGTACTACAATGAGCAGTTCTTC | CASSFGYGYYNEQFF | TRBV7-8 | - | TRBJ2-1 | many
TGTGCCTGGACCCACCTTGGGGGATTCTCCTACAATGAGCAGTTCTTC | CAWTHLGGFSYNEQFF | TRBV30 | - | TRBJ2-1 | many
TGTGCCAGCGGAACAGTTCACAACTCACCCCTCCACTTT | CASGTVHNSPLHF | TRBV27 | - | TRBJ1-6 | -
TGTGCCAGCAGTTTAGCGGGCAGCCGTTTAGGCTACGAGCAGTACTTC | CASSLAGSRLGYEQYF | TRBV27 | - | TRBJ2-7 | many
TGTGCCAGCAGCTTAGTTTTCCTCGTGAACTACACCTTC | CASSLVFLVNYTF | TRBV11-2 | - | TRBJ1-2 | many
TGTGCCATCAGTGAGGACCGAGGGGGGCAGCCCCAGCATTTT | CAISEDRGGQPQHF | TRBV10-3 | - | TRBJ1-5 | few
TGTGCCAGCAGCGTAGCAGGAACAGAGAACACCGGGGAGCTGTTTTTT | CASSVAGTENTGELFF | TRBV9 | - | TRBJ2-2 | -
TGTGCCTCTCCCGGGGAGGCACGTGGCTACACCTTC | CASPGEARGYTF | TRBV30 | - | TRBJ1-2 | many
TGTGCCAGCGGCGATACCGGGACTAGCAGCCATGAGCAGTTCTTC | CASGDTGTSSHEQFF | TRBV12-3/TRBV12-4 | TRBD2 | TRBJ2-1 | -
TGTGCCACCTCCTCGCGGGAGCCCGGGGAGCTGTTTTTT | CATSSREPGELFF | TRBV11-2 | TRBD2 | TRBJ2-2 | many
TGTGCCAGCAGCCAAAACGGACGCCCAGAAGCTTTCTTT | CASSQNGRPEAFF | TRBV7-2 | - | TRBJ1-1 | many
TGCAGTGCAAGGAAGGGGGGCTTCCCGGCTGGGGCCAACGTCCTGACTTTC | CSARKGGFPAGANVLTF | TRBV20-1 | - | TRBJ2-6 | -
TGTGCCAGTAGTAAGGGCGGGACAACTCGCCAAGAGACCCAGTACTTC | CASSKGGTTRQETQYF | TRBV19 | - | TRBJ2-5 | -
TGTGCCACCAGCAGAGTGTCGCTGAACACCGGGGAGCTGTTTTTT | CATSRVSLNTGELFF | TRBV15 | - | TRBJ2-2 | few
TGTGCCAGCAGTGAAGTGGGCGGGATGGGGGAGACCCAGTACTTC | CASSEVGGMGETQYF | TRBV6-1 | - | TRBJ2-5 | many
TGTGCCAGCGGGGCGGAGCGACTAGCGGGATCACCCACAGATACGCAGTATTTT | CASGAERLAGSPTDTQYF | TRBV6-2/TRBV6-3 | TRBD2 | TRBJ2-3 | many
TGCGCCAGCAGCCCGGACAGCTACTACAATGAGCAGTTCTTC | CASSPDSYYNEQFF | TRBV5-1 | - | TRBJ2-1 | many
TGCAGCATTGAAGATAGTCCGGGAGTTATTTTCTTT | CSIEDSPGVIFF | TRBV29-1 | - | TRBJ1-1 | -
TGTGCCAGCAGCTACACCGGGACAGGGCCCTCACCCCTCCACTTT | CASSYTGTGPSPLHF | TRBV11-2 | TRBD1 | TRBJ1-6 | many